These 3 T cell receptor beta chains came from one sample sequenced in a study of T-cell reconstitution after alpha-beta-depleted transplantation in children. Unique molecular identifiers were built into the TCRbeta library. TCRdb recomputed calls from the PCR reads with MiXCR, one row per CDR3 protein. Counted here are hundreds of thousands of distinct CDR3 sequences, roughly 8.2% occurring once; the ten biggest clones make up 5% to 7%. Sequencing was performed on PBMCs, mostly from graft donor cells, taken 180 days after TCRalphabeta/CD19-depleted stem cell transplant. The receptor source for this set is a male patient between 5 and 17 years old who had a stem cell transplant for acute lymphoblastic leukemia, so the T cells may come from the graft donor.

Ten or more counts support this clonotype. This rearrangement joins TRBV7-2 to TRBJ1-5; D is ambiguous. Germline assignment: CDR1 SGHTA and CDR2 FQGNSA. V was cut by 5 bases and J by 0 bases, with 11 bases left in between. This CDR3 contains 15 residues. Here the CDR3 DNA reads TGTGCCAGCAGCACGTCGACATATAGCAATCAGCCCCAGCATTTT. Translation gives CASSTSTYSNQPQHF.

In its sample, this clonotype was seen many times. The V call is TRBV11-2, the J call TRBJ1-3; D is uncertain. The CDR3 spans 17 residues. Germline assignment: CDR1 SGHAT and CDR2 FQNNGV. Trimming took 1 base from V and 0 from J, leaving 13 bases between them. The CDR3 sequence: CASSLVSIFSSGNTIYF. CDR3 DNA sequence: TGTGCCAGCAGCTTAGTTTCGATTTTTAGCTCTGGAAACACCATATATTTT.

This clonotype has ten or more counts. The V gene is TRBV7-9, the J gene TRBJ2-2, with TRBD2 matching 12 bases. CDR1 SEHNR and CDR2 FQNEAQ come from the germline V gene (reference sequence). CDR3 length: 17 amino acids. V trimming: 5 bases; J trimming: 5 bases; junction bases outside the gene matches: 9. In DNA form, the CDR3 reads TGTGCCAGCAGCCCCCGACTAGCGGGAGTTAGGACCGGGGAGCTGTTTTTT. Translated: CASSPRLAGVRTGELFF.